The 10 T cell receptor beta chains reported below all come from one sample, sequenced in a study of human T cells and chemical hapten exposure. Documented time point: patch test 3, about 24 weeks after DPC sensitization. Noted treatment: therapeutic diphenylcyclopropenone sensitization with weekly scalp DPC. TCRdb passed the RACE reads through MiXCR, listing each CDR3 protein once. Among about 84,000 distinct CDR3 sequences listed, less than 14% were seen once. The sequencing used whole blood, collected in connection with sensitization to the hapten diphenylcyclopropenone (DPC). These receptors all come from a woman in her forties or fifties with alopecia areata. Some clones in this sample may be carry-over from other donors' samples.

This clonotype was picked up many times. The rearrangement uses TRBV7-6 and TRBJ2-1; 12 positions agree with TRBD2. V gave up 5 bases and J gave up 9 bases; unmatched junction bases: 11. Germline CDR1 is SGHVS and CDR2 is FNYEAQ. The CDR3 sequence is 16 residues long. In nucleotides, the CDR3 is TGTGCCAGCAGCGCAGGGACTAGCGGGTTAATAAGTGAGCAGTTCTTC. This codes for CASSAGTSGLISEQFF.

This clonotype was detected a few times. The chain is built from TRBV6-6 and TRBJ2-7; the match to TRBD2 covers 10 bases. CDR1 and CDR2 from the germline V gene are MNHNY and SVGAGI (reference sequence). The V segment lost 10 bases and the J segment 5 bases; nucleotides outside the gene matches: 8. This CDR3 contains 13 residues. The CDR3 here is CATTGTSANEQYF. CDR3 coding DNA: TGTGCCACCACCGGGACTAGCGCCAACGAGCAGTACTTC.

This clonotype has only a few counts. The DNA of the CDR3 is TGTGCCACCAGTGACCACAACAGACCGGGACTATATACAGATACGCAGTATTTT. It encodes CATSDHNRPGLYTDTQYF. The V call is TRBV24-1, the J call TRBJ2-3; TRBD2 matches 7 bases. Germline-derived CDR1 and CDR2 are KGHDR and SFDVKD. The length of the CDR3 is 18 residues. V gave up 4 bases and J gave up 3 bases; unmatched junction bases: 15.

This clonotype was observed many times. The chain couples TRBV21-1 to TRBJ1-5. TRBV21-1 corresponds to a pseudogene. The CDR3 spans 16 residues. The CDR3 protein is CASSGLRVTGNQPQHF. Here the CDR3 DNA reads TGTGCCAGCAGCGGACTGAGGGTTACGGGCAATCAGCCCCAGCATTTT.

The rearrangement links TRBV6-5 to TRBJ1-6; tentative D call: TRBD1 (5 bases). The V end was cut by 6 bases, the J end by 9 bases, with 12 bases between. CDR1 and CDR2 (germline): MNHEY, SVGAGI. The CDR3 length is 13 residues. CDR3 in DNA: TGTGCCAGCAGCCGGACATCGGTTTCACCCCTCCACTTT. Its protein product is CASSRTSVSPLHF.

The chain recombines TRBV2 with TRBJ2-7; the D is unclear. CDR1 and CDR2 (germline): SNHLY, FYNNEI. The CDR3 is 11 amino acids. The V and J ends lost 4 bases and 7 bases respectively, with 8 bases between them. The chain's CDR3 is CASSVLQEQYF. CDR3 DNA: TGTGCCAGCAGTGTCCTACAGGAGCAGTACTTC.

With respect to this clonotype: This may stem from a read error, because a much larger clone lies one nucleotide away. The V call is TRBV19, the J call TRBJ1-2, with D hard to call. The germline CDR1 and CDR2 sequences are LNHDA and SQIVND (reference sequence). V lost 3 bases and J 7 bases, leaving 12 bases between the germline ends. CDR3 length: 13 amino acids. CDR3 bases: TGTGCCAGTAGTATTAAGGGTCTGAGTGGCTACACCTTC. Residues: CASSIKGLSGYTF.

Only a few counts were recorded for this clonotype. This sequence joins TRBV12-3 or TRBV12-4 and TRBJ1-4; possibly TRBD1 for D (6 bases). The CDR3 consists of 13 residues. Trimming pared 4 bases from V and 10 bases from J, leaving 13 bases between. The CDR3 loop reads CASSSGGERKLFF. In DNA, the CDR3 is TGTGCCAGCAGTTCGGGGGGCGAAAGAAAACTGTTTTTT.

This clonotype was counted ten times or more. The V and J genes are TRBV20-1 and TRBJ1-1, with D unclear. The V and J ends lost 0 bases and 2 bases respectively, with 13 bases between them. Germline CDR1 and CDR2: DFQATT and SNEGSKA (reference sequence). The length of the CDR3 is 15 residues. This chain's CDR3 is CSARDPRGPNTEAFF. The CDR3 bases are TGCAGTGCTAGAGATCCCCGAGGGCCTAACACTGAAGCTTTCTTT.

This clonotype has a count of ten or more. The genes are TRBV28 and TRBJ2-4, with D tentatively TRBD1 (6 bases). The length of the CDR3 is 18 residues. Deletions cut 4 bases from V and 1 base from J, with 20 bases between. CDR1 and CDR2 from the germline V gene are MDHEN and SYDVKM. The CDR3 coding sequence is TGTGCCAGCAGTTGGGGGCAACAGGGTGGTCTGGCCAAAAACATTCAGTACTTC. Encoded protein: CASSWGQQGGLAKNIQYF.